At least ten counts were recorded for the clone carrying this T cell receptor beta chain. Antigen specificity is unknown. DNA and RNA were both co-extracted from approximately 20-30 mg of bulk tissue that had not been sorted. The cohort consisted of patients whose primary liver carcinoma was surgically resected. This sample was included in a study of tumor-infiltrating lymphocytes in primary liver carcinoma. Unmatched junction bases numbered 14, after V lost 4 bases and J lost 1 base. This CDR3 region has 19 residues. The V gene's germline CDR1 is SGHKS and CDR2 YYEKEE (reference sequence). Priming with a constant-region primer yielded TCR beta cDNA from around 0.45 ug total RNA. Libraries of TCR beta came from three nested multiplex PCR rounds with slightly modified ARM-PCR. Both of the initial two PCR rounds ran for roughly 10 cycles and employed TRBV1-TRBV30 forward primers alongside a C-beta reverse primer. TCRdb reanalysed the multiplex PCR reads using MiXCR and keeps one entry per CDR3 protein. The sample holds approximately 54,000 distinct CDR3 sequences, over 65% seen once.

The study's findings and limits: Representation across all five tumor regions was limited to only about 7.5-24% of top clones.

Input material: liver tumor tissue from sampling region 2. Described subset: tumor region T2, inferior pole. This chain connects TRBV5-5 to TRBJ2-1; 10 nucleotides align to TRBD2. This receptor was obtained from a middle-aged man with primary liver carcinoma and hepatitis B virus infection. The CDR3 spells CASSLKMLAGASSYNEQFF. CDR3 DNA sequence: TGTGCCAGCAGCCTGAAAATGCTAGCGGGGGCAAGTTCCTACAATGAGCAGTTCTTC.